Listed here are 20 T cell receptor beta chains from one sample, sequenced in a study of T-cell memory formation after mild COVID-19. TCRdb reprocessed the 5' RACE reads via MiXCR and lists one record per CDR3 protein. This sample has roughly 29,000 distinct CDR3 sequences, with about 12% found just once. Sequencing input: PBMCs or a T cell subset sorted from them (not recorded which). The origin of the receptors is an adult woman who had mild COVID-19 (a few samples of this study predate the infection). Cell type and time point are not known.

This clonotype was seen at least ten times. The V gene is TRBV27, the J gene TRBJ2-5; 11 positions match TRBD2. CDR3 length: 14 amino acids. V dropped 8 bases and J dropped 5; count of bases not matched to a gene: 7. CDR1 and CDR2 from the germline V gene are MNHEY and SMNVEV (reference sequence). The CDR3 DNA follows: TGTGCCAGCTCTGGACTAGCGGGTCGGGAGACCCAGTACTTC. This codes for CASSGLAGRETQYF.

The rearrangement uses TRBV20-1 and TRBJ1-4; TRBD1 agrees at 8 bases. In germline, CDR1 is DFQATT, CDR2 SNEGSKA (reference sequence). The CDR3 contains 13 residues. J gave up 8 bases and V 3 bases, and 5 bases lay outside the gene matches. CDR3 protein: CSASHRGFEKLFF. The CDR3 DNA sequence: TGCAGTGCTAGTCACAGGGGGTTCGAAAAACTGTTTTTT.

J is TRBJ1-1 and V is TRBV5-1; no reliable D call. V shed 2 bases and J shed 4 bases, with 9 bases lying between them. The CDR3 length is 13 residues. Germline loops: CDR1 SGHRS, CDR2 YFSETQ. The CDR3 protein is CASSFAQSTEAFF. CDR3 coding DNA: TGCGCCAGCAGCTTTGCTCAGAGCACTGAAGCTTTCTTT.

This clonotype has ten or more counts. The chain joins TRBV7-2 to TRBJ2-4; maybe TRBD2 (7 bases). Germline V gene lookup returns CDR1 SGHTA and CDR2 FQGNSA. V was cut by 5 bases and J by 0 bases, with 14 bases left in between. This CDR3 comprises 16 residues. The CDR3 DNA reads as TGTGCCAGCAGCCTCGGGGGCGGGAGAGCCAAAAACATTCAGTACTTC. Translation: CASSLGGGRAKNIQYF.

This clonotype was observed a few times. The chain carries TRBV12-3 or TRBV12-4 and TRBJ2-3; D is uncertain. Trimming took 6 bases from V and 2 from J, leaving 6 bases between them. CDR3 length equals 12 residues. Written as DNA, the CDR3 is TGTGCCAGCAGAAAAATCACAGATACGCAGTATTTT. Translating it yields CASRKITDTQYF.

This clonotype is classed as medium-sized. This chain uses TRBV5-1 with TRBJ2-2; TRBD2 matches at 10 bases. This CDR3 has 15 residues. CDR1 is SGHRS, CDR2 YFSETQ, per germline. V trimming: 0 bases; J trimming: 5 bases; junction bases outside the gene matches: 1. The CDR3 spells CASSLELAGTGELFF. DNA of the CDR3: TGCGCCAGCAGCTTGGAACTAGCGGGAACCGGGGAGCTGTTTTTT.

At least ten counts were recorded for this clonotype. This chain uses TRBV5-5 with TRBJ1-1; possible D gene TRBD1, 6 bases. The CDR3 is made up of 16 amino acids. V was cut by 2 bases and J by 3 bases, with 17 bases left in between. Germline lookup yields CDR1 SGHKS and CDR2 YYEKEE (reference sequence). The CDR3 nucleotides are TGTGCCAGCAGCTTTAGAGGGGGGATGCAGCACACTGAAGCTTTCTTT. This encodes CASSFRGGMQHTEAFF.

The CDR3 region has the DNA TGTGCCAGCAGTCTTAGAAACAGGGCCGCAAGTGAGAATGAGCAGTTCTTC. This sequence encodes CASSLRNRAASENEQFF. The genes are TRBV6-6 and TRBJ2-1, with D tentatively TRBD1 (6 bases). Deletions cut 5 bases from V and 7 bases from J, with 24 bases between. The CDR3 is made up of 17 amino acids. Germline CDR1 is MNHNY and CDR2 is SVGAGI (reference sequence).

This clonotype showed up many times. The chain couples TRBV21-1 to TRBJ1-2; the table gives TRBD1 as D, unverified against the DNA. TRBV21-1 is flagged as a pseudogene. This CDR3 is 16 amino acids long. The CDR3 here is CASSNSWDSQDYGYTF. As DNA, the CDR3 is TGTGCCAGCAGCAATTCGTGGGACAGCCAGGACTATGGCTACACCTTC.

This clonotype was picked up many times. V usage is TRBV5-4 and J usage is TRBJ2-7, with TRBD2 as a possible D gene (6 bases). This CDR3 comprises 14 residues. The germline V gene encodes CDR1 SGHNT and CDR2 YYREEE (reference sequence). V was shortened by 5 bases and J by 6 bases, with 18 bases between the two germline ends. CDR3 DNA: TGTGCCAGCAGAAATTTGACCCCGGGAGTCGAGCAGTACTTC. It translates to CASRNLTPGVEQYF.

This clonotype was seen many times. This rearrangement joins TRBV6-1 to TRBJ2-2; a possible D gene is TRBD2 (6 bases). This CDR3 contains 15 residues. The V end was cut by 10 bases, the J end by 7 bases, with 22 bases between. The V gene's germline CDR1 is MNHNS and CDR2 SASEGT. In DNA, the CDR3 is TGTGCCACCGGAGGGCCTCAAATTTGGGGCGGGGAGCTGTTTTTT. Its protein is CATGGPQIWGGELFF.

This clonotype showed up many times. The V gene is TRBV6-5, the J gene TRBJ2-1, with 8 bases identical to TRBD2. The CDR3 contains 16 residues. V dropped 2 bases and J dropped 2; count of bases not matched to a gene: 5. CDR1 is MNHEY and CDR2 is SVGAGI in the germline V gene. CDR3 sequence reads: CASSYLMTSAYNEQFF. The CDR3 DNA reads as TGTGCCAGCAGTTACCTAATGACTAGCGCCTACAATGAGCAGTTCTTC.

This chain uses TRBV7-9 with TRBJ2-7, with 8 positions matching TRBD2. CDR1 SEHNR and CDR2 FQNEAQ come from the germline V gene (reference sequence). V was clipped by 0 bases and J by 5 bases; unmatched bases: 6. The CDR3 is made up of 15 amino acids. CDR3 protein: CASSLASGIFHEQYF. The CDR3 DNA is TGTGCCAGCAGCTTAGCTAGCGGGATTTTCCACGAGCAGTACTTC.

This clonotype was detected many times. The chain employs TRBV27 and TRBJ2-7; 8 nucleotides line up with TRBD1. With V trimmed by 5 bases and J by 0 bases, 9 bases remained unmatched. The CDR3 spans 16 residues. Germline V gene data show CDR1 as MNHEY and CDR2 as SMNVEV (reference sequence). CDR3 bases: TGTGCCAGCAGTCCCGATACAGGGACAGGCTCCTACGAGCAGTACTTC. This codes for CASSPDTGTGSYEQYF.

This clonotype was recorded many times. V usage is TRBV6-6 and J usage is TRBJ2-3, with 8 bases fitting TRBD2. The J segment lost 2 bases and the V segment lost 6 bases, leaving 10 bases of the junction unmatched. Germline lookup yields CDR1 MNHNY and CDR2 SVGAGI (reference sequence). The CDR3 covers 16 residues. CDR3 in DNA: TGTGCCAGCAGGGGACCCGGGCGGGGGGTCACAGATACGCAGTATTTT. Protein product: CASRGPGRGVTDTQYF.

In its sample, this clonotype was seen many times. This chain connects TRBV2 to TRBJ1-2; 7 bases are shared with TRBD1. Per germline, CDR1 SNHLY and CDR2 FYNNEI. The V gene end was trimmed by 6 bases and the J gene end by 4 bases; junction bases not matched to a gene: 2. CDR3 length: 12 amino acids. The chain's CDR3 is CASRNRGYGYTF. CDR3 nucleotides: TGTGCCAGCAGGAACAGGGGCTATGGCTACACCTTC.

This clonotype was recorded at least ten times. The germline gene is not matched at one end of the junction; a read error may be the cause. The V gene is TRBV7-6, the J gene TRBJ2-1; D is unclear. The germline gives CDR1 SGHVS, CDR2 FNYEAQ. There are 11 residues in the CDR3. CDR3 nucleotides: TGCGCCAGCAGCCCCGGTTATGAGCAGTTCTTC. Its translation: CASSPGYEQFF.

This clonotype was counted a few times. V and J are TRBV11-3 and TRBJ2-7, with 7 bases identical to TRBD1. Germline V lookup: CDR1 SGHNT, CDR2 YENEEA. With V trimmed by 8 bases and J by 3 bases, 10 bases remained unmatched. CDR3 size: 14 residues. CDR3 in DNA: TGTGCCAGCCTCGCCGGGACAGAAAACTACGAGCAGTACTTC. Its protein product is CASLAGTENYEQYF. The full variable domain, rest sourced from reference TRBV11-3 and TRBJ2-7, is EAGVVQSPRYKIIEKKQPVAFWCNPISGHNTLYWYLQNLGQGPELLIRYENEEAVDDSQLPKDRFSAERLKGVDSTLKIQPAELGDSAVYLCASLAGTENYEQYFGPGTRLTVT.

J is TRBJ2-7 and V is TRBV7-2; possible D gene TRBD1, 6 bases. This CDR3 has 13 residues. The germline CDR1 and CDR2 sequences are SGHTA and FQGNSA. Trimming left V 5 bases short and J 9 bases short, with 17 bases between. The CDR3 DNA reads TGTGCCAGCAGCGCACACCGGGACACCGGGCAGTACGTC. Protein sequence: CASSAHRDTGQYV.

This clonotype has a count of ten or more. A junction boundary mismatches the germline segment, possibly from a read error. The chain combines TRBV7-7 with TRBJ1-1, with a weak D call TRBD1 (5 bases). The CDR3 length is 13 residues. Germline assignment: CDR1 SSHAT and CDR2 FNYEAQ (reference sequence). Here the CDR3 reads CASSVKQGTEAFF. The CDR3 region has the DNA TGTGCTAGCAGCGTAAAGCAGGGAACTGAAGCTTTCTTT. Complete variable domain (other parts from reference TRBV7-7 and TRBJ1-1): GAGVSQSPRYKVTKRGQDVTLRCDPISSHATLYWYQQALGQGPEFLTYFNYEAQPDKSGLPSDRFSAERPEGSISTLTIQRTEQRDSAMYRCASSVKQGTEAFFGQGTRLTVV.